The clone carrying this T cell receptor beta chain was counted only a few times. Its antigen is currently unknown. The sample is drawn from a study of beta chain features in type 1 diabetes. Reverse transcription of all isolated RNA meant that expressed TCRB transcripts were sequenced. The protocol was immunoSEQ multiplex PCR, while the TCRdb copy is restricted to in-frame clones and leaves out a portion. The sample shows 20,000 to 25,000 clones, under 75% of them seen only once. Germline values: CDR1 SGHTA, CDR2 FQGNSA. Unmatched junction bases numbered 8, after V lost 4 bases and J lost 3 bases. The CDR3 runs to 15 residues. Study-wide points: Possible PCR preference for shorter templates applied equally to patients and controls. Within each of all four CD4+ subsets, Type 1 diabetes patients had TCRB CDR3s that were moderately but significantly shorter.

Every donor provided one heparinised blood draw, which averaged around 120 mL. Sorted populations all had greater than 95% purity. The sequence was obtained from a man aged 18 to 35 with type 1 diabetes. Sequencing was carried out using Tregs from blood. The J gene is TRBJ1-1, the V gene TRBV7-2; 7 bases are a match to TRBD1. CDR3 in DNA: TGTGCCAGCAGCTCCGAACAGGGGAGATACACTGAAGCTTTCTTT. It specifies CASSSEQGRYTEAFF.